This T cell receptor beta chain was captured in a study of radiotherapy plus CTLA-4 blockade in lung cancer. General observations from the study: Strongest reported response predictors: early blood clone changes and post-radiation interferon-beta.

TCRdb's copy holds only in-frame clones and misses some; the assay was immunoSEQ multiplex PCR. The data show some 15,000 clones, around 87% seen once. In germline, CDR1 is SGHTA, CDR2 FQGNSA. The V end was cut by 0 bases, the J end by 0 bases, with 6 bases between. The CDR3 is 16 residues long. Turning to this clone: Its target is unknown.

This specimen consisted of peripheral blood, obtained from a patient treated with radiotherapy plus ipilimumab. The sequence was collected from a human donor with non-small cell lung cancer that progressed on radiotherapy plus ipilimumab. Some clones in this sample may be carry-over from other donors' samples. The V call is TRBV7-2, the J call TRBJ2-6; D is perhaps TRBD1 (5 bases). CDR3 region: CASSLATGSGANVLTF. In DNA form, the CDR3 reads TGTGCCAGCAGCTTAGCAACAGGCTCTGGGGCCAACGTCCTGACTTTC.